This T cell receptor beta chain was identified during a study of blood T cell repertoires in COVID-19. Assay used: immunoSEQ multiplex PCR; TCRdb lists only in-frame clones, some missing. The sample lists almost 200,000 clones; around 79% were seen once. The clonotype comes from a woman between 40 and 55 years old with COVID-19, enrolled during active disease. The sequenced material came from peripheral blood.

CDR3 in DNA: TGTGCCAGCTCAGAGACAGGGGCTAACTCACCCCTCCACTTT. Translation gives CASSETGANSPLHF. The chain uses TRBV18 and TRBJ1-6, with TRBD1 matching over 8 bases. Germline assignment: CDR1 KGHSH and CDR2 LQKENI. With V trimmed by 5 bases and J by 10 bases, 7 bases remained unmatched. This CDR3 is 14 amino acids long.